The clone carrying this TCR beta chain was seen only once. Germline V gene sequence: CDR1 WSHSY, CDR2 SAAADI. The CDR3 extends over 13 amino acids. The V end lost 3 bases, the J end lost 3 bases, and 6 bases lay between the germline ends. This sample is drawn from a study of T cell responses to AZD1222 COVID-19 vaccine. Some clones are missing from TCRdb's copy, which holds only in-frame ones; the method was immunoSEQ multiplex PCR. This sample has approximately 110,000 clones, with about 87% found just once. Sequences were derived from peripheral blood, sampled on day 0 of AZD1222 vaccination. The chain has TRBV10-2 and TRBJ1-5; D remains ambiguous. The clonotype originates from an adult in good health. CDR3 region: CASSDGYNQPQHF. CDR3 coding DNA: TGCGCCAGCAGTGACGGGTACAATCAGCCCCAGCATTTT.